Given below is one TCR beta chain in context. The antigen is unknown. Using its own MiXCR run on the multiplex PCR reads, TCRdb lists one record per CDR3 protein. Found here are 150,000 to 200,000 distinct CDR3 sequences, 25% to 40% of them singletons; the top ten hold over 3.5%. The source of the sample is a study of breast tumors, draining lymph nodes, adjacent tissues. This CDR3 contains 14 residues. Trimming removed 5 bases at V and 6 bases at J, with 16 bases between. Germline lookup yields CDR1 LNHDA and CDR2 SQIVND (reference sequence). Study outcomes and limitations: The data were judged consistent with most tumor T cells coming from lymph node and expanding in tumor. Luminal-like breast cancer showed significantly greater tumor-nontumor repertoire similarity than basal-like breast cancer did. Tumor repertoires ranked between lymph nodes and nontumor tissue in diversity, with V and J gene preferences.

Samples came from axillary lymph nodes draining the breast cancer. Sequences were obtained from axillary lymph node tissue. The TCR sequence derives from a female donor with breast cancer. Some clones in this sample may be carry-over from other donors' samples. The rearrangement uses TRBV19 and TRBJ1-1; perhaps TRBD1 as D (5 bases). The CDR3 DNA reads as TGTGCCAGTAGTCCCGGGGCCCCGTACGCTGAAGCTTTCTTT. Translating gives CASSPGAPYAEAFF. Supplemented by reference TRBV19 and TRBJ1-1, the full variable domain reads DGGITQSPKYLFRKEGQNVTLSCEQNLNHDAMYWYRQDPGQGLRLIYYSQIVNDFQKGDIAEGYSVSREKKESFPLTVTSAQKNPTAFYLCASSPGAPYAEAFFGQGTRLTVV.